These T cell receptor beta chains were read from a single sample in a study of control samples from healthy donors and cancer patients. Sequencing used immunoSEQ multiplex PCR; TCRdb keeps in-frame clones, though not all of them. The table has about 160,000 clones, roughly 94% seen once; the top ten hold less than 15%. The sequenced material came from PBMCs. The origin of the receptors is a man aged 55 to 69 with colorectal cancer. Each CDR3 is given with its conserved first and last residue. D genes are given only for firm matches. Some rows mark clone size as missing; the rest say once, few, many or name a class of expanded clone.

j_call d_call v_call clone_size cdr3_aa cdr3_nt
TRBJ1-1 . TRBV5-4 . CASIQQGNTEAFF TGTGCCAGCATCCAACAGGGGAACACTGAAGCTTTCTTT
TRBJ1-2 . TRBV12-3/TRBV12-4 . CASSLAGRVGYTF TGTGCCAGCAGTTTAGCAGGGCGGGTTGGCTACACCTTC
TRBJ1-2 . TRBV6-5 once CASGWGPIYGYTF TGTGCCAGCGGCTGGGGGCCGATCTATGGCTACACCTTC
TRBJ1-4 . TRBV30 . CAWSINEKLFF TGTGCCTGGAGTATTAATGAAAAACTGTTTTTT
TRBJ1-2 . TRBV7-9 . CASSLVQGGNGYTF TGTGCCAGCAGCTTAGTCCAGGGCGGGAATGGCTACACCTTC
TRBJ2-1 . TRBV2 . CASSVRGTYNEQFF TGTGCCAGCAGTGTTCGGGGAACCTACAATGAGCAGTTCTTC
TRBJ2-7 . TRBV30 . CAWSVAYEQYF TGTGCCTGGAGTGTAGCCTACGAGCAGTACTTC
TRBJ2-7 TRBD1 TRBV5-4 few CASSFGTGMAYEQYF TGTGCCAGCAGCTTCGGGACAGGGATGGCATACGAGCAGTACTTC
TRBJ1-4 . TRBV4-3 . CASSPDPYGGANEKLFF TGCGCCAGCAGCCCCGATCCGTATGGAGGAGCTAATGAAAAACTGTTTTTT
TRBJ2-7 TRBD2 TRBV10-2 . CASTSSGGARLEQYF TGCGCCAGCACCTCTAGCGGGGGGGCCCGCCTCGAGCAGTACTTC
TRBJ1-3 . TRBV5-1 . CASTPGSPSSGNTIYF TGCGCCAGCACCCCCGGATCTCCGAGCTCTGGAAACACCATATATTTT
TRBJ2-2 . TRBV7-6 . CASSSIVGVPGELFF TGTGCCAGCAGCTCCATAGTGGGGGTGCCCGGGGAGCTGTTTTTT
TRBJ2-7 . TRBV5-6 few CASSPKIGQTYEQYF TGTGCCAGCAGCCCGAAAATCGGACAGACCTACGAGCAGTACTTC
TRBJ1-4 . TRBV5-1 . CASSLTATNEKLFF TGCGCCAGCAGCCTGACAGCAACTAATGAAAAACTGTTTTTT
TRBJ2-3 TRBD2 TRBV25-1 . CASSELAGWTDTQYF TGTGCCAGCAGTGAACTAGCGGGGTGGACAGATACGCAGTATTTT
TRBJ2-5 . TRBV10-3 . CAISSTGQETQYF TGTGCCATCAGTTCGACAGGACAAGAGACCCAGTACTTC
TRBJ2-1 . TRBV6-6 . CASSHGTSEQFF TGTGCCAGCAGCCACGGGACATCGGAGCAGTTCTTC
TRBJ1-1 TRBD1 TRBV19 . CASSGTATEAFF TGTGCCAGTAGCGGGACAGCGACTGAAGCTTTCTTT
TRBJ1-6 . TRBV12-2 . CASPIVAPLHF TGTGCAAGTCCCATTGTTGCACCCCTCCACTTT
TRBJ1-1 TRBD1 TRBV27 . CASQLNRDRGEAFF TGTGCCAGCCAGTTAAACCGGGACAGGGGTGAAGCTTTCTTT
TRBJ1-6 TRBD1 TRBV29-1 once CSGATGAGSPLHF TGCAGCGGTGCCACAGGGGCCGGCTCACCCCTCCACTTT
TRBJ2-3 TRBD1 TRBV28 . CASRTGGTDTQYF TGTGCCAGTCGGACAGGGGGAACAGATACGCAGTATTTT
TRBJ2-3 . TRBV6-5 . CASSYGGGRTDTQYF TGTGCCAGCAGTTACGGCGGGGGCCGCACAGATACGCAGTATTTT
TRBJ2-2 TRBD2 TRBV4-1 . CASSQVRAGGFEAGELFF TGCGCCAGCAGCCAAGTACGAGCGGGGGGGTTCGAAGCCGGGGAGCTGTTTTTT
TRBJ2-7 . TRBV6-5 . CASNSYEQYF TGTGCCAGCAATTCTTACGAGCAGTACTTC
TRBJ2-5 TRBD1 TRBV4-1 . CASSQVSGGDKETQYF TGCGCCAGCAGCCAGGTCTCAGGGGGTGACAAAGAGACCCAGTACTTC
TRBJ2-5 TRBD1 TRBV10-2 . CASSQDRGLETQYF TGCGCCAGCAGTCAGGACAGGGGGCTGGAGACCCAGTACTTC
TRBJ2-3 TRBD1 TRBV7-2 . CASRTGVSLTDTQYF TGTGCCAGCAGAACAGGGGTTAGTCTCACAGATACGCAGTATTTT
TRBJ2-1 . TRBV24-1 . CATGVKGPYNEQFF TGTGCCACCGGCGTGAAGGGCCCCTACAATGAGCAGTTCTTC
TRBJ1-2 . TRBV6-5 . CASRAGENIYGYTF TGTGCCAGCAGGGCAGGTGAAAACATCTATGGCTACACCTTC
TRBJ1-2 . TRBV19 . CASSLGQAGNYGYTF TGTGCCAGTAGTCTCGGGCAGGCCGGTAACTATGGCTACACCTTC
TRBJ2-1 TRBD2 TRBV6-5 . CATRAGGLNNEQFF TGTGCCACCAGGGCGGGGGGGCTAAATAATGAGCAGTTCTTC
TRBJ1-2 . TRBV4-1 . CASSQTAGGEGYTF TGCGCCAGCAGCCAAACGGCCGGGGGAGAAGGCTACACCTTC
TRBJ2-3 . TRBV4-2 . CASSQVKFGLDDSTDTQYF TGTGCCAGCAGCCAAGTAAAGTTTGGGCTCGACGATAGCACAGATACGCAGTATTTT
TRBJ1-2 TRBD1 TRBV27 . CASRDRGNFNYGYTF TGTGCCTCCCGGGACAGGGGGAACTTTAACTATGGCTACACCTTC
TRBJ1-4 . TRBV30 . CAWSGGATNEKLFF TGTGCCTGGAGTGGCGGGGCAACTAATGAAAAACTGTTTTTT
TRBJ2-1 . TRBV10-3 . CAISESSDSYNEQFF TGTGCCATCAGTGAGTCGTCGGACAGCTACAATGAGCAGTTCTTC
TRBJ1-1 TRBD1 TRBV18 . CASSRNAGGTDTEAFF TGTGCCAGCTCACGAAATGCAGGGGGCACGGACACTGAAGCTTTCTTT
TRBJ1-1 . TRBV20-1 . CSASGGRTNTEAFF TGCAGTGCTAGTGGGGGACGGACGAACACTGAAGCTTTCTTT
TRBJ1-1 . TRBV3-1/TRBV3-2 few CASSRRAEAFF TGTGCCAGCAGCCGTCGGGCTGAAGCTTTCTTT